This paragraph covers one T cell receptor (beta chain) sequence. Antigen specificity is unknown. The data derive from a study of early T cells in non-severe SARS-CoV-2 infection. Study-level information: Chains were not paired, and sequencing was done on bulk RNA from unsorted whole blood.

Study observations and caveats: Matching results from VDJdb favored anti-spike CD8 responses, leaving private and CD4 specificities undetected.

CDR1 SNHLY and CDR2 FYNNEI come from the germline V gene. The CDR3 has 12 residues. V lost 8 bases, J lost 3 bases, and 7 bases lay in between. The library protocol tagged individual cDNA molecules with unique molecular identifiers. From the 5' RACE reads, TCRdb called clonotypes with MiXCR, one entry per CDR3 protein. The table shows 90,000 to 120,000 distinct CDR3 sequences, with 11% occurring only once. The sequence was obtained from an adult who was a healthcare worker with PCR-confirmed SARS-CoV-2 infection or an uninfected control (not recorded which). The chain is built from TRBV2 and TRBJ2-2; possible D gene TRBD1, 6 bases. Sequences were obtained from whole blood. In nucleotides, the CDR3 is TGTGCCAGCGGACAGTACACCGGGGAGCTGTTTTTT. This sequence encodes CASGQYTGELFF.